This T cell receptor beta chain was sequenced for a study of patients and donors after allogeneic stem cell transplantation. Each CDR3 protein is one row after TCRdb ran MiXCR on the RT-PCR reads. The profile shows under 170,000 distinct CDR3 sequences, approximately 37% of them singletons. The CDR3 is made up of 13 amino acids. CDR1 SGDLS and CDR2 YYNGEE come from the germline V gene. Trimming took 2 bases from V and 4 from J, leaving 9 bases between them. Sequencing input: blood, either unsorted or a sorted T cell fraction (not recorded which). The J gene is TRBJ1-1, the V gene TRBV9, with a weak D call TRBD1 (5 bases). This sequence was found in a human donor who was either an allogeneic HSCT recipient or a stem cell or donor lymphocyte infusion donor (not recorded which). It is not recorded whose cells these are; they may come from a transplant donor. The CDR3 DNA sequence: TGTGCCAGCAGCGTCCAGGGTGTCACTGAAGCTTTCTTT. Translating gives CASSVQGVTEAFF.